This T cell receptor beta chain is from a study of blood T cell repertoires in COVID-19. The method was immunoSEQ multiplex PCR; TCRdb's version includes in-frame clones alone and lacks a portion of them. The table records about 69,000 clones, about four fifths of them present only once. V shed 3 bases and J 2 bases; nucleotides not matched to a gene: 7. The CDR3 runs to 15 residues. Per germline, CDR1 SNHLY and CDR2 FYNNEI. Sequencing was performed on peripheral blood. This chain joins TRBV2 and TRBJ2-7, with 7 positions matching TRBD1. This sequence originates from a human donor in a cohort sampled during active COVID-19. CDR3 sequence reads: CASSDYRTGPYEQYF. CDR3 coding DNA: TGTGCCAGCAGTGACTACCGGACAGGTCCCTACGAGCAGTACTTC.